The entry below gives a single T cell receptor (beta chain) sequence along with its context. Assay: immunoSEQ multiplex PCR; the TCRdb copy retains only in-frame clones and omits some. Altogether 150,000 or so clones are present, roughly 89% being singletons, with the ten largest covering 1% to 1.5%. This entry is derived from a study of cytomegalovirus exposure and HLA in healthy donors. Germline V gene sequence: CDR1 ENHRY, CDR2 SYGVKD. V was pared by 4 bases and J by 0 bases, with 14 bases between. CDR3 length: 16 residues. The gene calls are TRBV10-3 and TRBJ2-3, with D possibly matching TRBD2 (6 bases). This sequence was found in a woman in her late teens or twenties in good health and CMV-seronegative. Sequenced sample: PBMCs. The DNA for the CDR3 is TGTGCCATCAGTGGATCGGGGGTAGGGAGCACAGATACGCAGTATTTT. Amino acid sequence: CAISGSGVGSTDTQYF.